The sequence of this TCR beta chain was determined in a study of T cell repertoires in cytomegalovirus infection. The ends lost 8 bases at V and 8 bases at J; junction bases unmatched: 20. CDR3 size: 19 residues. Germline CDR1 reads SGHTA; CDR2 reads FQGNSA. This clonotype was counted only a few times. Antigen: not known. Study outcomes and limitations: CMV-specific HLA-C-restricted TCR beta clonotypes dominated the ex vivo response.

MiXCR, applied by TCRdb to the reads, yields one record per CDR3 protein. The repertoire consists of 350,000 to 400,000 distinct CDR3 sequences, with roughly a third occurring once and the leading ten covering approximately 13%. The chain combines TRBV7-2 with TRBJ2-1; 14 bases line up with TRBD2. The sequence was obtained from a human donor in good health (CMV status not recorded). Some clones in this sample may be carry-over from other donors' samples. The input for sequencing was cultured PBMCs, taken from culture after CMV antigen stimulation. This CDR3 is CASSQWGAGTSGSFDEQFF. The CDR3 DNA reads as TGTGCCAGCTCTCAGTGGGGGGCAGGGACTAGCGGGAGTTTCGATGAGCAGTTCTTC.